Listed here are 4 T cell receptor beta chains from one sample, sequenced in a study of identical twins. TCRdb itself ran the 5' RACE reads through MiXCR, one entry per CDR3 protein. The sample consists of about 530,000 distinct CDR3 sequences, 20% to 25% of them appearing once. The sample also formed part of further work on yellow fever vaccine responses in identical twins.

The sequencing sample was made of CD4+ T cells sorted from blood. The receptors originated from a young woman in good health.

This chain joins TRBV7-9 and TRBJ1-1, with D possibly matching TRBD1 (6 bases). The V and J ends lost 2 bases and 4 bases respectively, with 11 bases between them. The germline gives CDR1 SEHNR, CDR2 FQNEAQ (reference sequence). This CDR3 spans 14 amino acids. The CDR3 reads CASSLSGGPTEAFF. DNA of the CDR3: TGTGCCAGCAGCTTATCGGGGGGGCCCACTGAAGCTTTCTTT.

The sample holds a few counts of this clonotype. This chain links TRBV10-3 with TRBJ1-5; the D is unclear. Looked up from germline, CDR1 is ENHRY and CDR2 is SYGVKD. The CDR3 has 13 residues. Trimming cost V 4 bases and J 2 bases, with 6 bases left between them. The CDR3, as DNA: TGTGCCATCAGTGCTAGGGGCAATCAGCCCCAGCATTTT. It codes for CAISARGNQPQHF.

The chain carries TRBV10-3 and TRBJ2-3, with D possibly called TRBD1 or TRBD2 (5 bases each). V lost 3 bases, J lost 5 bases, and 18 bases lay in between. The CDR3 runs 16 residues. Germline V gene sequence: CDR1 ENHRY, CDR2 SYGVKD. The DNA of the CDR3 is TGTGCCATCAGTGATAGTGACGGGGCTTGGGGAGATACGCAGTATTTT. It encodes CAISDSDGAWGDTQYF.

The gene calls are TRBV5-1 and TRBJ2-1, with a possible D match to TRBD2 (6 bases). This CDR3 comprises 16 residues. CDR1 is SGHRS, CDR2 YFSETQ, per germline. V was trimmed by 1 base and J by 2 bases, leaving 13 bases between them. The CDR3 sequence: CASSLRREVTYNEQFF. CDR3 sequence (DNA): TGCGCCAGCAGCTTGAGGCGGGAAGTCACCTACAATGAGCAGTTCTTC.